These T cell receptor beta chains were read from a single sample in a study of cytomegalovirus exposure and HLA in healthy donors. Profiling relied on immunoSEQ multiplex PCR, and the TCRdb table lists in-frame clones only, not all of them. The profile covers approximately 130,000 clones, with about 8.6% appearing a single time and 5.5% to 7.5% taken by the ten largest. The sequenced sample consisted of PBMCs. All receptors derive from a woman in her thirties or forties in good health and CMV-seropositive. Each CDR3 is given without its conserved first and last residue. Fields, in order: V gene, D gene, CDR3 protein. A D gene is named only where the DNA matches it firmly.

v_call: TRBV18
d_call: .
cdr3_aa: ASSPSQGLWTEAF

v_call: TRBV5-1
d_call: .
cdr3_aa: ASSLALAYEQY

v_call: TRBV5-1
d_call: .
cdr3_aa: ASSLGGTVTEAF

v_call: TRBV7-6
d_call: TRBD1
cdr3_aa: ASSRTGAVEAF

v_call: TRBV20-1
d_call: .
cdr3_aa: SAEIDYEQY

v_call: TRBV5-4
d_call: TRBD2
cdr3_aa: ASSLARGGSYEQY

v_call: TRBV6-5
d_call: TRBD1
cdr3_aa: ASSYSQGGQPQH

v_call: TRBV9
d_call: .
cdr3_aa: ASSVGGTGNTIY

v_call: TRBV12-5
d_call: .
cdr3_aa: ASGLTWDFPLNQPQH

v_call: TRBV5-1
d_call: .
cdr3_aa: ASSLGARSGANVLT

v_call: TRBV15
d_call: .
cdr3_aa: VTSRDRGSYEQY

v_call: TRBV19
d_call: .
cdr3_aa: ASSIPGSAGDEQF

v_call: TRBV27
d_call: .
cdr3_aa: ASSPTFWQGGNTIY

v_call: TRBV9
d_call: .
cdr3_aa: ASSGQYQETQY

v_call: TRBV5-1
d_call: TRBD1
cdr3_aa: ASSLVQGASYGYT

v_call: TRBV5-1
d_call: TRBD2
cdr3_aa: ASSLGVAGGTDTQY

v_call: TRBV9
d_call: TRBD1
cdr3_aa: ASSVAEGALEKLF